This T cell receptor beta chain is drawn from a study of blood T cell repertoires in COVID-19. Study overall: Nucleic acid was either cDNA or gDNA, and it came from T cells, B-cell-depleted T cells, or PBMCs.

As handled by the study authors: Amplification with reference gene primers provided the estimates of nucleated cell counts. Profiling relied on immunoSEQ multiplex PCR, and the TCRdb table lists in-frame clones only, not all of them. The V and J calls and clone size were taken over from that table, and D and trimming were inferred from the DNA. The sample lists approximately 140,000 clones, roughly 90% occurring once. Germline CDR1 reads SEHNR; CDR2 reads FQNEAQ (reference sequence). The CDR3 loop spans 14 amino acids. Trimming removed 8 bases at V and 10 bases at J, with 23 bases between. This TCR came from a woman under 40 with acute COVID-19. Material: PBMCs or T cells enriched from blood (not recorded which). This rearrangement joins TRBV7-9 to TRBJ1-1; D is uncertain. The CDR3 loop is CASSSTGFSLGAFF. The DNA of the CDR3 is TGTGCCAGCTCCTCCACGGGTTTTAGCCTCGGAGCTTTCTTT. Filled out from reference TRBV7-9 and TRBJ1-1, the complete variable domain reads DTGVSQNPRHKITKRGQNVTFRCDPISEHNRLYWYRQTLGQGPEFLTYFQNEAQLEKSRLLSDRFSAERPKGSFSTLEIQRTEQGDSAMYLCASSSTGFSLGAFFGQGTRLTVV.